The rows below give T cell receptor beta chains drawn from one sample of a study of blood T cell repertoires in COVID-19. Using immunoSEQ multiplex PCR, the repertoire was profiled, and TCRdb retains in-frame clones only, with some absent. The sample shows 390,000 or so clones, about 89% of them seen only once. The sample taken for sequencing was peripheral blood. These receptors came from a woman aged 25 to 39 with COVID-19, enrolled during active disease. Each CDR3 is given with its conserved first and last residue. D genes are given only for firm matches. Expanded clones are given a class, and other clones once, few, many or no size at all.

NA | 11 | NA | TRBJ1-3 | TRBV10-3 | CATGSGNTIYF | TGTGCCACCGGTTCAGGAAACACCATATATTTT
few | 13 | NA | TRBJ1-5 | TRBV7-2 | CASSPGVNQPQHF | TGTGCCAGCAGCCCAGGGGTAAATCAGCCCCAGCATTTT
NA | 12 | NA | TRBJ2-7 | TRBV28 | CASSKASYEQYF | TGTGCCAGCAGCAAAGCCTCCTACGAGCAGTACTTC
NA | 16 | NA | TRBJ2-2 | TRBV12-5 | CASGLVPRLETGELFF | TGTGCTAGTGGTTTGGTACCGAGACTAGAGACCGGGGAGCTGTTTTTT
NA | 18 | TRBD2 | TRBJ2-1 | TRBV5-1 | CASRLIRTLLSGNNEQFF | TGCGCCAGCAGGCTTATTCGGACACTCTTAAGCGGGAACAATGAGCAGTTCTTC
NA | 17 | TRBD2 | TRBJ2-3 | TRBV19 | CASSKGPLAGRPDTQYF | TGTGCCAGTAGTAAAGGGCCGCTAGCGGGAAGACCAGATACGCAGTATTTT
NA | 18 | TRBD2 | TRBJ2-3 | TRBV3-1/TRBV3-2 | CASSQKGSGRALSDTQYF | TGTGCCAGCAGCCAGAAGGGGAGCGGGAGGGCCCTTTCAGATACGCAGTATTTT
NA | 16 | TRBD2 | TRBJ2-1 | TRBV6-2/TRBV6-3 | CASSKKLAGGYNEQFF | TGTGCCAGCAGCAAAAAACTAGCGGGGGGGTACAATGAGCAGTTCTTC
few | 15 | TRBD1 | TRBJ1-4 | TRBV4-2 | CASRSPGQDIEKLFF | TGTGCCAGCAGAAGTCCGGGACAGGATATTGAAAAACTGTTTTTT
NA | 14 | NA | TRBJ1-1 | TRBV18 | CASSPPEGSTEAFF | TGTGCCAGCTCACCACCGGAAGGGAGCACTGAAGCTTTCTTT
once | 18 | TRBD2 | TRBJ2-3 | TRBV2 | CASSSLNRLAGVQDTQYF | TGTGCCAGCAGCTCACTCAATAGACTAGCGGGAGTTCAAGATACGCAGTATTTT
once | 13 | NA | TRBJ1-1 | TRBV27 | CASSLSRDRKAFF | TGTGCCAGCAGTTTATCGAGAGACAGGAAAGCTTTCTTT
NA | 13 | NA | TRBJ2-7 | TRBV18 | CASSPTSGREQYF | TGTGCCAGCTCACCAACGTCGGGTCGCGAGCAGTACTTC
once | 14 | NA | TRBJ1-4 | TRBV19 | CASGTGLGNEKLFF | TGTGCCAGTGGAACAGGGCTCGGTAATGAAAAACTGTTTTTT
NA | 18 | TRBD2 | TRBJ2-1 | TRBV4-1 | CASSQDLLAGISYNEQFF | TGCGCCAGCAGCCAAGATCTCCTAGCGGGGATTTCCTACAATGAGCAGTTCTTC
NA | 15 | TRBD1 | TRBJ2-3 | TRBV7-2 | CASSSRTGGTDTQYF | TGTGCCAGCAGCTCGCGGACAGGGGGCACAGATACGCAGTATTTT
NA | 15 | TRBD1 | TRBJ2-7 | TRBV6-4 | CASSDRDRAAYEQYF | TGTGCCAGCAGTGATAGGGACAGGGCCGCCTACGAGCAGTACTTC
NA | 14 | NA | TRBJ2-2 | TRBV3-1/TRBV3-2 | CASSQDHLAGELFF | TGTGCCAGCAGCCAAGATCATTTAGCCGGGGAGCTGTTTTTT
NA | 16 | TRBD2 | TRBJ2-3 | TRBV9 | CASSVGGTSGVHTQYF | TGTGCCAGCAGCGTAGGCGGGACTAGCGGGGTCCATACGCAGTATTTT
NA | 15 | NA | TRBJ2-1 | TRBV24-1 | CATSDFSRYPNEQFF | TGTGCCACCAGTGATTTTTCCCGGTATCCCAATGAGCAGTTCTTC
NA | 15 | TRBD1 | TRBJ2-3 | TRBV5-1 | CASSLAGTGEDTQYF | TGCGCCAGCAGCTTGGCCGGGACAGGAGAAGATACGCAGTATTTT
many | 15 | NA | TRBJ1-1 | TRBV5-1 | CASSSREGGNTEAFF | TGCGCCAGCAGTTCCCGGGAGGGGGGGAACACTGAAGCTTTCTTT
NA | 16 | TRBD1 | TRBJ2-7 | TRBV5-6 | CASSLVYGTGGHEQYF | TGTGCCAGCAGCTTGGTGTATGGGACAGGGGGCCACGAGCAGTACTTC
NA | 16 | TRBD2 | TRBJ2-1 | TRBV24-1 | CATSDPTSGSSNEQFF | TGTGCCACCAGTGACCCCACTAGCGGGAGTTCCAATGAGCAGTTCTTC
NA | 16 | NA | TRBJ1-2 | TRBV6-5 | CASSFGRADRDYGYTF | TGTGCCAGCAGTTTTGGTCGAGCGGACCGTGACTATGGCTACACCTTC
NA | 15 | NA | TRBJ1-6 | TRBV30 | CAWSVRGGGNSPLHF | TGTGCCTGGAGTGTAAGGGGCGGGGGTAATTCACCCCTCCACTTT
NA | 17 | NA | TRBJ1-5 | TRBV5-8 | CASSLRQGRWGNQPQHF | TGTGCCAGCAGCTTACGGCAGGGGAGATGGGGCAATCAGCCCCAGCATTTT
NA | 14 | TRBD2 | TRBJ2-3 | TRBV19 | CASSAGVSTDTQYF | TGTGCCAGTAGTGCGGGGGTAAGCACAGATACGCAGTATTTT
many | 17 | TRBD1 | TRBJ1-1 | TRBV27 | CASSLSGQGAKGTEAFF | TGTGCCAGCAGTTTATCGGGACAGGGGGCAAAGGGCACTGAAGCTTTCTTT
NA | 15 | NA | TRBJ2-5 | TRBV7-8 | CASAPARTKKETQYF | TGTGCCAGCGCCCCGGCCCGGACTAAGAAAGAGACCCAGTACTTC
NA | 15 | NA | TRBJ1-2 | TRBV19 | CASTLGGTTNYGYTF | TGTGCCAGTACCCTGGGGGGGACAACTAACTATGGCTACACCTTC
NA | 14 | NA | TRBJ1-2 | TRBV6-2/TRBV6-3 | CASSDTGLNYGYTF | TGTGCCAGCAGTGATACTGGGCTTAACTATGGCTACACCTTC
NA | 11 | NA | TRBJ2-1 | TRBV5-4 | CASSLAGEQFF | TGTGCCAGCAGCTTGGCAGGGGAGCAGTTCTTC
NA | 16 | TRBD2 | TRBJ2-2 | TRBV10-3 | CAIKAASGSNTGELFF | TGTGCCATCAAAGCGGCTAGCGGGAGTAACACCGGGGAGCTGTTTTTT
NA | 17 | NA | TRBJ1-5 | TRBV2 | CASSPPDRTYSNQPQHF | TGTGCCAGCAGTCCACCGGACCGGACTTATAGCAATCAGCCCCAGCATTTT
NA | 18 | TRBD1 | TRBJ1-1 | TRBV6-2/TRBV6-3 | CASSQPSRDRVGNTEAFF | TGTGCCAGCAGCCAACCGTCCCGGGACAGGGTCGGGAACACTGAAGCTTTCTTT
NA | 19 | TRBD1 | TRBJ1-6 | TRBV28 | CASRRGQGILSSYNSPLHF | TGTGCCAGCAGGAGGGGGCAGGGGATCCTCAGCTCCTATAATTCACCCCTCCACTTT
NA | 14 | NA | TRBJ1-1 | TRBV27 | CASSLGGNTLEAFF | TGTGCCAGCAGTTTAGGGGGCAATACGCTTGAAGCTTTCTTT
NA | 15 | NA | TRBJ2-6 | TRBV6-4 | CASSSEGAGANVLTF | TGTGCCAGCAGTAGTGAAGGGGCTGGGGCCAACGTCCTGACTTTC
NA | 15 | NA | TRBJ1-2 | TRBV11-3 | CASTLRAGPDDGYTF | TGTGCCAGCACCCTCAGGGCGGGGCCGGACGATGGCTACACCTTC
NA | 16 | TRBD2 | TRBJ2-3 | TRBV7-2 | CASSWTSGGPTDTQYF | TGTGCCAGCAGCTGGACTAGCGGGGGGCCTACAGATACGCAGTATTTT
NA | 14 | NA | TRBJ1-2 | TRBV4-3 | CASSQYTGNYGYTF | TGCGCCAGCAGCCAGTATACAGGGAACTATGGCTACACCTTC
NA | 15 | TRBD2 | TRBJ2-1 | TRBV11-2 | CASSISGRAVNEQFF | TGTGCCAGCAGCATAAGCGGGAGGGCGGTCAATGAGCAGTTCTTC
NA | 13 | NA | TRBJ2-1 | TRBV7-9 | CASSLRLLEEQFF | TGTGCCAGCAGCTTAAGATTGCTGGAGGAGCAGTTCTTC
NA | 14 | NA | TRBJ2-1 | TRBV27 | CASSLGAPYNEQFF | TGTGCCAGCAGTTTAGGGGCCCCCTACAATGAGCAGTTCTTC